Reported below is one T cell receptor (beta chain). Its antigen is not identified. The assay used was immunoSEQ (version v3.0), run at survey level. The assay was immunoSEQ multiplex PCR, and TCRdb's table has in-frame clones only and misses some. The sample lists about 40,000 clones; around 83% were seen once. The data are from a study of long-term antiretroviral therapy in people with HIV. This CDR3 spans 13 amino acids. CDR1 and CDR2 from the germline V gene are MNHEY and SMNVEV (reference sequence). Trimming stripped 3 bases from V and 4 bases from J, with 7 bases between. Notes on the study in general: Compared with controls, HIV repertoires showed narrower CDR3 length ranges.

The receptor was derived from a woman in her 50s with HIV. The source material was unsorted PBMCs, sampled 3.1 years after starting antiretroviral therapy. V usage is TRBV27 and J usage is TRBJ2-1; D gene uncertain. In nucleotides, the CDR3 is TGTGCCAGCAGTTTTGGCAGTTACAATGAGCAGTTCTTC. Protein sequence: CASSFGSYNEQFF.